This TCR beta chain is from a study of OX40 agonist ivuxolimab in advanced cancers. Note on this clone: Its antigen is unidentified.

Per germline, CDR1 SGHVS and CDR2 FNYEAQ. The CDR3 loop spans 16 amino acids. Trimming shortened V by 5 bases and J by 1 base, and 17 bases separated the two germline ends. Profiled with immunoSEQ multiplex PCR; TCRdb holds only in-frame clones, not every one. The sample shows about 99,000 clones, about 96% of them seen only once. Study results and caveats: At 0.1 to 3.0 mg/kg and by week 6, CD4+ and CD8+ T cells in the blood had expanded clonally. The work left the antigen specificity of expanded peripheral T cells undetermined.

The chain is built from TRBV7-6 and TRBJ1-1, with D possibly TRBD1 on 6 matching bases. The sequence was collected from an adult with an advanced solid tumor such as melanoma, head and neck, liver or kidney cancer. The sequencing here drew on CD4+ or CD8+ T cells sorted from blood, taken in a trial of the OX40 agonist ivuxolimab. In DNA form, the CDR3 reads TGTGCCAGCAGCGATTACGGGGGGGCCCCGAACACTGAAGCTTTCTTT. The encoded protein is CASSDYGGAPNTEAFF.